A single sample is the source of the 17 T cell receptor beta chains below, sequenced in a study of radiotherapy plus CTLA-4 blockade in lung cancer. Sequencing was performed with immunoSEQ multiplex PCR; in TCRdb, only in-frame clones are kept and a portion is missing. In the table there are about 49,000 clones, around 83% of which are singletons. The sample was peripheral blood, taken from a patient treated with radiotherapy plus ipilimumab. The receptors shown here come from a human donor with non-small cell lung cancer whose response to radiotherapy plus ipilimumab could not be evaluated.

J is TRBJ2-3 and V is TRBV2, with 8 bases matching TRBD1. The germline V gene has CDR1 SNHLY and CDR2 FYNNEI. The CDR3 spans 13 residues. V gave up 4 bases and J gave up 6 bases; unmatched junction bases: 3. This chain's CDR3 is CASSGRQGDTQYF. The CDR3 DNA reads TGTGCCAGCAGTGGGAGACAGGGGGATACGCAGTATTTT.

The chain combines TRBV23-1 with TRBJ2-7; a weak D match, TRBD1 (5 bases). TRBV23-1 is an ORF, with its function uncertain. This CDR3 has 17 amino acids. V was trimmed by 1 base and J by 0 bases, leaving 16 bases between them. The CDR3 DNA reads as TGCGCCAGCAGTCAATTCCGACGCAGGGCTAGCTCCTACGAGCAGTACTTC. Translation: CASSQFRRRASSYEQYF.

This clone has more than one count but fewer than ten. The chain couples TRBV5-1 to TRBJ2-5; TRBD2 matches 10 bases. There are 15 residues in the CDR3. V was clipped by 2 bases and J by 5 bases; unmatched bases: 6. Germline lookup yields CDR1 SGHRS and CDR2 YFSETQ. The chain's CDR3 is CASSLSGTSEETQYF. The CDR3 region has the DNA TGCGCCAGCAGCTTATCCGGGACTAGCGAGGAGACCCAGTACTTC.

The gene calls are TRBV7-8 and TRBJ1-5; perhaps TRBD1 as D (6 bases). Trimming stripped 6 bases from V and 4 bases from J, with 10 bases between. The length of the CDR3 is 13 residues. Germline V gene sequence: CDR1 SGHVS, CDR2 FQNEAQ. CDR3 DNA: TGTGCCAGCAGTCGGACAGAGAATCAGCCCCAGCATTTT. It codes for CASSRTENQPQHF.

This chain links TRBV30 with TRBJ1-2; D possibly corresponds to TRBD1 (6 bases). Trimming pared 2 bases from V and 4 bases from J, leaving 20 bases between. This CDR3 comprises 16 residues. The germline gives CDR1 GTSNPN, CDR2 SVGIG (reference sequence). The CDR3 sequence: CAWSLRTVTPGYGYTF. The CDR3 coding sequence is TGTGCCTGGAGTCTACGGACAGTCACTCCGGGCTATGGCTACACCTTC. Combining the CDR3 with reference TRBV30 and TRBJ1-2 gives the whole variable domain SQTIHQWPATLVQPVGSPLSLECTVEGTSNPNLYWYRQAAGRGLQLLFYSVGIGQISSEVPQNLSASRPQDRQFILSSKKLLLSDSGFYLCAWSLRTVTPGYGYTFGSGTRLTVV.

V usage is TRBV6-1 and J usage is TRBJ2-1; 8 nucleotides match TRBD1. This CDR3 region has 13 residues. The V and J ends lost 7 bases and 4 bases, in that order; junction bases with no gene match: 3. Germline V CDR1 and CDR2: MNHNS, SASEGT. CDR3 protein: CASTRGLYNEQFF. The CDR3 DNA reads as TGTGCCAGCACCAGGGGGCTTTACAATGAGCAGTTCTTC.

The chain employs TRBV28 and TRBJ1-3; 7 bases are a match to TRBD1. J was trimmed by 3 bases and V by 6 bases; bases with no gene match: 5. CDR3 length: 14 amino acids. In germline, CDR1 is MDHEN, CDR2 SYDVKM. CDR3 region: CASSSTGVGNTIYF. The CDR3, as DNA: TGTGCCAGCAGCTCAACAGGGGTTGGAAACACCATATATTTT. Using reference TRBV28 and TRBJ1-3 for the parts outside the CDR3, the full variable domain is DVKVTQSSRYLVKRTGEKVFLECVQDMDHENMFWYRQDPGLGLRLIYFSYDVKMKEKGDIPEGYSVSREKKERFSLILESASTNQTSMYLCASSSTGVGNTIYFGEGSWLTVV.

The chain has TRBV7-2 and TRBJ2-3; D might be TRBD2 (6 bases). The V gene's germline CDR1 is SGHTA and CDR2 FQGNSA. Deletions cut 5 bases from V and 6 bases from J, with 15 bases between. The CDR3 sequence is 14 residues long. CDR3 sequence reads: CASSRWGGTDTQYF. CDR3 coding DNA: TGTGCCAGCAGCCGCTGGGGCGGGACGGATACGCAGTATTTT.

The J gene is TRBJ2-7, the V gene TRBV27, with 8 bases matching TRBD1. The CDR3 length is 14 residues. Unmatched junction bases numbered 1, after V lost 0 bases and J lost 3 bases. Germline V gene sequence: CDR1 MNHEY, CDR2 SMNVEV (reference sequence). The DNA for the CDR3 is TGTGCCAGCAGTTTATCCAGGGGGCTCTACGAGCAGTACTTC. It translates to CASSLSRGLYEQYF.

This clone was picked up a small number of times. Written as DNA, the CDR3 is TGTGCCAGCAGCGGCCGCGGGGATGGGACCAAAAACATTCAGTACTTC. Its protein is CASSGRGDGTKNIQYF. The chain links TRBV7-8 to TRBJ2-4; tentative D call: TRBD2 (6 bases). The CDR3 spans 16 residues. V lost 5 bases and J lost 2, with 16 bases in between. Germline CDR1 is SGHVS and CDR2 is FQNEAQ.

This chain joins TRBV7-3 and TRBJ2-1; 10 nucleotides align to TRBD2. The CDR3 sequence is 20 residues long. V trimming: 1 base; J trimming: 0 bases; junction bases outside the gene matches: 12. CDR1 and CDR2 (germline): SGHTA, FQGTGA. The CDR3 nucleotides read TGTGCCAGCAGCTTAAAGCCAGCGGGAGGGGACTTTAGCTCCTACAATGAGCAGTTCTTC. Its translation: CASSLKPAGGDFSSYNEQFF.

The genes are TRBV7-2 and TRBJ1-1; the D is unclear. This CDR3 has 14 residues. Trimming shortened V by 5 bases and J by 1 base, and 11 bases separated the two germline ends. Per the germline V gene, CDR1 is SGHTA and CDR2 is FQGNSA. The CDR3 sequence: CASSAEGSNTEAFF. The DNA of the CDR3 is TGTGCCAGCAGCGCCGAGGGATCGAACACTGAAGCTTTCTTT.

A single count supports this clone. The genes are TRBV4-3 and TRBJ2-5, with 7 nucleotides matching TRBD2. The CDR3 consists of 15 residues. Trimming removed 3 bases from V and 2 bases from J; junction bases left unmatched: 6. The V gene's germline CDR1 is LGHNA and CDR2 YSLEER. CDR3 sequence reads: CASSQGGSWQETQYF. Here the CDR3 DNA reads TGCGCCAGCAGCCAGGGCGGGAGTTGGCAAGAGACCCAGTACTTC.

The V and J genes are TRBV4-3 and TRBJ2-6, with a weak D call TRBD1 (5 bases). Trimming left V 1 base short and J 1 base short, with 11 bases between. Germline CDR1 and CDR2: LGHNA and YSLEER. The CDR3 has 17 amino acids. CDR3 nucleotides: TGCGCCAGCAGCCAAGCCGTCCCAGGGTCTGGGGCCAACGTCCTGACTTTC. This codes for CASSQAVPGSGANVLTF.

This chain connects TRBV28 to TRBJ2-7; a possible D gene is TRBD1 (5 bases). Germline V gene lookup returns CDR1 MDHEN and CDR2 SYDVKM. V gave up 6 bases and J gave up 1 base, with 10 bases separating them. The CDR3 has 13 amino acids. CDR3 DNA sequence: TGTGCCAGCAGAAACAGGAGATCCTACGAGCAGTACTTC. The encoded protein is CASRNRRSYEQYF.

This clone was seen once. The chain combines TRBV7-9 with TRBJ2-5; 7 positions agree with TRBD2. Germline CDR1 reads SEHNR; CDR2 reads FQNEAQ (reference sequence). The CDR3 has 15 amino acids. Trimming cost V 1 base and J 5 bases; bases outside gene matches: 7. The CDR3 loop is CASSLGLAEGETQYF. DNA for the CDR3: TGTGCCAGCAGCTTAGGGCTAGCGGAGGGGGAGACCCAGTACTTC. Looking up the rest from reference TRBV7-9 and TRBJ2-5 gives the full variable domain: DTGVSQNPRHKITKRGQNVTFRCDPISEHNRLYWYRQTLGQGPEFLTYFQNEAQLEKSRLLSDRFSAERPKGSFSTLEIQRTEQGDSAMYLCASSLGLAEGETQYFGPGTRLLVL.

V and J are TRBV28 and TRBJ1-1; 7 nucleotides match TRBD1. This CDR3 contains 15 residues. The V gene's germline CDR1 is MDHEN and CDR2 SYDVKM. V was clipped by 8 bases and J by 3 bases; unmatched bases: 12. The CDR3 DNA reads as TGTGCCAGCTGGGGAGACAGGGAATCGGACACTGAAGCTTTCTTT. This sequence encodes CASWGDRESDTEAFF. Full variable domain (rest looked up from reference TRBV28 and TRBJ1-1): DVKVTQSSRYLVKRTGEKVFLECVQDMDHENMFWYRQDPGLGLRLIYFSYDVKMKEKGDIPEGYSVSREKKERFSLILESASTNQTSMYLCASWGDRESDTEAFFGQGTRLTVV.